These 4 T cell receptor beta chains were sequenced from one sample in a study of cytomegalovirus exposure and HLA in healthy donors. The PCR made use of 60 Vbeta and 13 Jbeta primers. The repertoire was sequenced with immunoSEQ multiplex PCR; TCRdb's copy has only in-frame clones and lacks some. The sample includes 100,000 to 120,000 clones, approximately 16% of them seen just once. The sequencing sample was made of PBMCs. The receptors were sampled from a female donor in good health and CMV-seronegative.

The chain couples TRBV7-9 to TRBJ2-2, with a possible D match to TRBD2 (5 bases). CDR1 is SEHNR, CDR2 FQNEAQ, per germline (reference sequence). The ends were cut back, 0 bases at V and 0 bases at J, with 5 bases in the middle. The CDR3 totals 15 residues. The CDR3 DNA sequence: TGTGCCAGCAGCTTAGCGGGAGCGAACACCGGGGAGCTGTTTTTT. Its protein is CASSLAGANTGELFF.

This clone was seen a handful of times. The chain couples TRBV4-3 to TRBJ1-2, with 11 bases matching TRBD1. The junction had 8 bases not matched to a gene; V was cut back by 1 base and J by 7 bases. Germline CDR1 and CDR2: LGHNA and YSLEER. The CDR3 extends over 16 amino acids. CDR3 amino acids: CASSQGTGGASGGYTF. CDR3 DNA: TGCGCCAGCAGCCAAGGGACAGGGGGCGCCTCGGGTGGCTACACCTTC.

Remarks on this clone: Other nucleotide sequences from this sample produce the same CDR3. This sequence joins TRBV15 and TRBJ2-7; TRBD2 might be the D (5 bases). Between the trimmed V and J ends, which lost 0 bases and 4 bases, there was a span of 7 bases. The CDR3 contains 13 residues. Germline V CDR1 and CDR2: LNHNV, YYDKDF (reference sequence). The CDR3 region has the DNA TGTGCCACCAGCAGAGACCGGGGATACGAGCAGTACTTC. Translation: CATSRDRGYEQYF.

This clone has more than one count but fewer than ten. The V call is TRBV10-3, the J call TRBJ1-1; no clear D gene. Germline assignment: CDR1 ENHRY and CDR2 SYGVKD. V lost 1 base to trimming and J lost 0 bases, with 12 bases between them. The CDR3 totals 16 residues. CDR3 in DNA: TGTGCCATCAGTGAGTTCCCCACGAGGATGAACACTGAAGCTTTCTTT. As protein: CAISEFPTRMNTEAFF.